One sample yielded the 2 T cell receptor beta chains listed below, sequenced in a study of shared clonotypes between healthy human individuals. Sequenced by immunoSEQ multiplex PCR; TCRdb stores in-frame clones only, minus some. The sample comprises about 1.1 million clones, 75% to 80% of which are singletons, and roughly 0.65% rests with the top ten. The sample consisted of memory CD4+ T cells from PBMCs. The subset denotes: CD45RA-negative fraction. The receptor source for this set is a young man in good health. Some clones in this sample may be carry-over from other donors' samples.

There are a few counts of this clone. The chain combines TRBV6-6 with TRBJ1-5; 9 bases map to TRBD1. V gave up 6 bases and J gave up 7 bases; unmatched junction bases: 10. Germline V gene lookup returns CDR1 MNHNY and CDR2 SVGAGI (reference sequence). CDR3 length: 15 amino acids. CDR3 protein: CASSVGTGLFQPQHF. CDR3 bases: TGTGCCAGCAGCGTCGGGACAGGGCTTTTCCAGCCCCAGCATTTT.

The rearrangement links TRBV1 to TRBJ2-1; TRBD2 was called by the table and not checked on the DNA. TRBV1 is a pseudogene segment. This CDR3 comprises 17 residues. DNA of the CDR3: TGCACCAGCAGCCAGAACCCGGGTAGCGGATCCTACAATGAGCAGTTCTTC. Translation: CTSSQNPGSGSYNEQFF.